What follows are 22 T cell receptor beta chains derived from one specimen sequenced in a study of T cells in Graves' hyperthyroidism and ophthalmopathy. Amplification of TCR beta CDR3 regions used RNA as the template. During a first-round RT-PCR of the TCR CDR3, the HTBI primer set was used. TCRdb called the multiplex PCR reads again in MiXCR, with one record for every CDR3 protein. This table has hundreds of thousands of distinct CDR3 sequences, less than 20% appearing once. The specimen sequenced was blood. These receptors were collected from a young woman with Graves' hyperthyroidism.

This clonotype has just a few counts. Compared with germline, one end of the junction differs, possibly owing to a read error. This chain's CDR3 is CSANREADNEQSF. The CDR3 coding sequence is TGCAGTGCAAACAGGGAAGCGGACAATGAGCAGTCCTTC. V gene TRBV20-1 combines with J gene TRBJ2-1, with D possibly TRBD1 on 6 matching bases. CDR1 and CDR2 from the germline V gene are DFQATT and SNEGSKA (reference sequence). The CDR3 consists of 13 residues.

This clonotype was observed a handful of times. This chain joins TRBV9 and TRBJ1-4; D remains ambiguous. CDR3 length: 13 residues. The V and J ends lost 0 bases and 4 bases respectively, with 4 bases between them. CDR1 is SGDLS and CDR2 is YYNGEE in the germline V gene. The CDR3 sequence: CASSVALNEKLFF. In DNA, the CDR3 is TGTGCCAGCAGCGTAGCCCTTAATGAAAAACTGTTTTTT.

The J gene is TRBJ1-2, the V gene TRBV24-1; 7 bases map to TRBD1. V was clipped by 3 bases and J by 0 bases; unmatched bases: 3. Germline-derived CDR1 and CDR2 are KGHDR and SFDVKD. This CDR3 contains 15 residues. The CDR3 region is CATSDRTGANYGYTF. The DNA for the CDR3 is TGTGCCACCAGTGATCGGACAGGAGCTAACTATGGCTACACCTTC.

This clonotype occurred a few times. The CDR3 spells CATSDPTEEQFF. The CDR3, as DNA: TGTGCCACCAGTGACCCCACCGAAGAGCAGTTCTTC. V usage is TRBV24-1 and J usage is TRBJ2-1, with D uncertain. The V gene lost 4 bases and the J gene lost 10 bases, with 10 bases spanning the gap. Per germline, CDR1 KGHDR and CDR2 SFDVKD. The CDR3 consists of 12 residues.

This clonotype was seen more than once but under ten times. This chain links TRBV4-3 with TRBJ1-1, with unresolved D. Trimming pared 0 bases from V and 6 bases from J, leaving 8 bases between. Germline V gene sequence: CDR1 LGHNA, CDR2 YSLEER. The CDR3 extends over 13 amino acids. CDR3 DNA sequence: TGCGCCAGCAGCCAAGATGGAGGCGCTGAAGCTTTCTTT. It encodes CASSQDGGAEAFF.

The chain combines TRBV7-2 with TRBJ1-3; D gene uncertain. Trimming stripped 4 bases from V and 1 base from J, with 14 bases between. In germline, CDR1 is SGHTA, CDR2 FQGNSA. The CDR3 is 16 residues long. The chain's CDR3 is CASSSRQALSGNTIYF. CDR3 nucleotides: TGTGCCAGCAGCTCCCGTCAGGCGCTGTCTGGAAACACCATATATTTT.

This clonotype occurred many times. The chain couples TRBV2 to TRBJ1-1; D gene uncertain. Germline CDR1 SNHLY, CDR2 FYNNEI. V gave up 6 bases and J gave up 1 base, with 12 bases separating them. The CDR3 loop spans 14 amino acids. CDR3 sequence: CASSIYRRNTEAFF. The CDR3 coding sequence is TGTGCCAGCAGCATTTACAGAAGGAACACTGAAGCTTTCTTT. Combining the CDR3 with reference TRBV2 and TRBJ1-1 gives the whole variable domain EPEVTQTPSHQVTQMGQEVILRCVPISNHLYFYWYRQILGQKVEFLVSFYNNEISEKSEIFDDQFSVERPDGSNFTLKIRSTKLEDSAMYFCASSIYRRNTEAFFGQGTRLTVV.

This clonotype was counted many times. This sequence joins TRBV6-1 and TRBJ2-5; either TRBD1 or TRBD2 may supply D (5 bases each). This CDR3 is built from 14 residues. V was pared by 4 bases and J by 5 bases, with 14 bases between. CDR1 and CDR2 (germline): MNHNS, SASEGT. CDR3 in amino acids: CASSARGPGETQYF. CDR3 DNA: TGTGCCAGCAGTGCTCGGGGACCGGGTGAGACCCAGTACTTC.

This clonotype was counted between two and nine times. The chain recombines TRBV12-3 or TRBV12-4 with TRBJ1-3, with unresolved D. This CDR3 comprises 14 residues. Deletions cut 4 bases from V and 1 base from J, with 8 bases between. The CDR3 region is CASSSWESGNTIYF. CDR3 sequence (DNA): TGTGCCAGCAGTTCGTGGGAGTCTGGAAACACCATATATTTT.

The V gene is TRBV4-1, the J gene TRBJ2-7; D is ambiguous. CDR1 MGHRA and CDR2 YSYEKL come from the germline V gene. This CDR3 spans 15 amino acids. V lost 3 bases and J 2 bases, leaving 14 bases between the germline ends. The CDR3 protein is CASSQEDPFPYEQYF. Written as DNA, the CDR3 is TGCGCCAGCAGCCAGGAAGACCCCTTTCCCTACGAGCAGTACTTC.

This clonotype was detected ten times or more. The V call is TRBV2, the J call TRBJ1-5, with D uncertain. Germline lookup yields CDR1 SNHLY and CDR2 FYNNEI. This CDR3 is 12 amino acids long. Trimming shortened V by 6 bases and J by 5 bases, and 8 bases separated the two germline ends. CDR3 in amino acids: CASRQWDQPQHF. The DNA of the CDR3 is TGTGCCAGCAGGCAGTGGGATCAGCCCCAGCATTTT.

Only a few counts were recorded for this clonotype. The rearrangement links TRBV6-5 to TRBJ2-5, with 7 bases aligning to TRBD1. The CDR3 loop spans 17 amino acids. V trimming: 4 bases; J trimming: 7 bases; junction bases outside the gene matches: 18. Germline values: CDR1 MNHEY, CDR2 SVGAGI. In DNA form, the CDR3 reads TGTGCCAGCAGTTTCTCTTCTGGACAGGCCCCACCAGGGACCCAGTACTTC. This gives the protein CASSFSSGQAPPGTQYF.

The gene calls are TRBV28 and TRBJ2-3; D remains ambiguous. Per germline, CDR1 MDHEN and CDR2 SYDVKM. The CDR3 runs to 14 residues. Trimming pared 5 bases from V and 0 bases from J, leaving 9 bases between. The CDR3 is CASSPPFSTDTQYF. CDR3 nucleotides: TGTGCCAGCAGTCCACCGTTCAGCACAGATACGCAGTATTTT.

To note about this clonotype: Possible read error: a much larger clone is one base away. The rearrangement links TRBV6-1 to TRBJ1-1; D is possibly TRBD1 (5 bases). This CDR3 has 13 amino acids. The V end was cut by 7 bases, the J end by 6 bases, with 15 bases between. The V gene's germline CDR1 is MNHNS and CDR2 SASEGT. For the CDR3, the DNA is TGTGCCAGCATGGCGGGACCTAACGCTGAAGCTTTCTTT. This encodes CASMAGPNAEAFF.

V and J are TRBV7-6 and TRBJ2-1; D ambiguous. Germline loops: CDR1 SGHVS, CDR2 FNYEAQ. The CDR3 is made up of 16 amino acids. The ends were cut back, 2 bases at V and 3 bases at J, with 14 bases in the middle. In DNA form, the CDR3 reads TGTGCCAGCAGCTTATACGTGGAACGGTTCTACAATGAGCAGTTCTTC. It yields the protein CASSLYVERFYNEQFF.

The V gene is TRBV10-3, the J gene TRBJ2-5; D gene ambiguous. Germline values: CDR1 ENHRY, CDR2 SYGVKD. V gave up 3 bases and J gave up 5 bases, with 22 bases separating them. This CDR3 is 17 amino acids long. CDR3 DNA: TGTGCCATCAGTGACCCCCGGGCCTACCCCGCCGATGAGACCCAGTACTTC. This translates into CAISDPRAYPADETQYF.

This clonotype was recorded at least ten times. The chain is built from TRBV20-1 and TRBJ1-2; TRBD1 aligns across 9 bases. The germline CDR1 and CDR2 sequences are DFQATT and SNEGSKA (reference sequence). The CDR3 has 16 residues. The V and J ends lost 3 bases and 4 bases, in that order; junction bases with no gene match: 12. In DNA, the CDR3 is TGCAGTGCTAGTGCCGGGACAGGGAAGATGGGCTATGGCTACACCTTC. Translating it yields CSASAGTGKMGYGYTF.

The chain couples TRBV12-3 or TRBV12-4 to TRBJ1-1; 8 nucleotides agree with TRBD1. The CDR3 totals 16 residues. J gave up 1 base and V 6 bases, and 10 bases lay outside the gene matches. The CDR3 sequence is CASSRSPGTGNTEAFF. The CDR3 DNA reads as TGTGCCAGCAGCCGCTCCCCCGGGACAGGGAACACTGAAGCTTTCTTT.

In this sample, this clonotype turned up once. A much larger clonotype is one base distant, so this may be a read error. J is TRBJ1-3 and V is TRBV7-2, with TRBD1 as a possible D gene (5 bases). Germline V gives CDR1 SGHTA, CDR2 FQGNSA. The CDR3 sequence is 16 residues long. V was shortened by 5 bases and J by 7 bases, with 21 bases between the two germline ends. The CDR3 here is CASSSQGRVFGNTIYF. The CDR3 bases are TGTGCCAGCAGCAGCCAGGGCAGGGTATTTGGGAACACCATATATTTT. The variable domain in full, with the rest retrieved from reference TRBV7-2 and TRBJ1-3, is GAGVSQSPSNKVTEKGKDVELRCDPISGHTALYWYRQSLGQGLEFLIYFQGNSAPDKSGLPSDRFSAERTGGSVSTLTIQRTQQEDSAVYLCASSSQGRVFGNTIYFGEGSWLTVV.

The rearrangement uses TRBV12-3 or TRBV12-4 and TRBJ1-5; D is uncertain. V was trimmed by 3 bases and J by 7 bases, leaving 16 bases between them. The CDR3 totals 15 residues. The CDR3 sequence: CASSLWGEGQQPQHF. The DNA for the CDR3 is TGTGCCAGCAGTTTGTGGGGAGAGGGTCAGCAGCCCCAGCATTTT.

Many counts were recorded for this clonotype. The chain is built from TRBV29-1 and TRBJ1-1, with D unclear. The germline V gene has CDR1 SQVTM and CDR2 ANQGSEA. V was pared by 7 bases and J by 5 bases, with 17 bases between. CDR3 length equals 13 residues. In DNA, the CDR3 is TGCAGCGCCAAGTATGCGGGGTTGACTGAAGCTTTCTTT. This sequence encodes CSAKYAGLTEAFF.

The genes are TRBV29-1 and TRBJ2-1; the match to TRBD1 covers 9 bases. This CDR3 comprises 13 residues. V lost 6 bases and J lost 5; bases outside the gene matches: 5. Germline V gene data show CDR1 as SQVTM and CDR2 as ANQGSEA. CDR3 amino acids: CSVRTGVDNEQFF. In nucleotides, the CDR3 is TGCAGCGTCAGGACAGGGGTAGACAATGAGCAGTTCTTC.